This entry features one TCR beta chain sequence. This record comes from a study of T-cell reconstitution after alpha-beta-depleted transplantation in children. TCRbeta library construction was performed incorporating unique molecular identifiers. TCRdb independently ran MiXCR on the PCR reads; one entry per CDR3 protein. The table records around 100,000 distinct CDR3 sequences, about 9.3% of them present only once. The receptor was isolated from a boy younger than 10 with acute lymphoblastic leukemia, due to receive a stem cell transplant. This material consisted of PBMCs, taken before TCRalphabeta/CD19-depleted stem cell transplant.

CDR3 nucleotide sequence: TGTGCCAGCAGTTCTTTATACGACAGGGCCAACTATGGCTACACCTTC. Its translation is CASSSLYDRANYGYTF. J is TRBJ1-2 and V is TRBV28; 7 positions match TRBD1. This CDR3 is 16 amino acids long. Trimming cost V 4 bases and J 2 bases; bases outside gene matches: 10. Germline V gives CDR1 MDHEN, CDR2 SYDVKM.